A single sample gave rise to the 30 T cell receptor beta chains below, sequenced in a study of cytomegalovirus exposure and HLA in healthy donors. Clones were read by immunoSEQ multiplex PCR, and TCRdb kept only the in-frame ones, dropping some. The table records under 95,000 clones, 94% of them present only once. Input material: PBMCs. The receptors were sampled from a young woman in good health and CMV-seropositive.

The rearrangement links TRBV4-3 to TRBJ2-2; 9 bases match TRBD2. This CDR3 comprises 20 residues. The ends lost 2 bases at V and 1 base at J; junction bases unmatched: 14. Germline values: CDR1 LGHNA, CDR2 YSLEER. The CDR3 DNA sequence: TGCGCCAGCAGCCAAACCACTCACCCTGGGACTAGCAGGAACACCGGGGAGCTGTTTTTT. Its protein product is CASSQTTHPGTSRNTGELFF.

The chain joins TRBV2 to TRBJ2-1, with 11 positions matching TRBD2. The ends lost 6 bases at V and 4 bases at J; junction bases unmatched: 5. The CDR3 length is 15 residues. CDR1 and CDR2 (germline): SNHLY, FYNNEI. CDR3 bases: TGTGCCAGCAGCGCCGGACTAGCGGGTTACAATGAGCAGTTCTTC. This sequence encodes CASSAGLAGYNEQFF.

The chain couples TRBV5-4 to TRBJ1-2; D is undetermined. The CDR3 contains 14 residues. Per germline, CDR1 SGHNT and CDR2 YYREEE (reference sequence). Trimming cost V 0 bases and J 8 bases, with 14 bases left between them. As DNA, the CDR3 is TGTGCCAGCAGCTTGGGTAACAGTGTACGCGGCTACACCTTC. It yields the protein CASSLGNSVRGYTF.

The chain couples TRBV7-9 to TRBJ2-4; 10 bases map to TRBD1. V shed 3 bases and J 15 bases; nucleotides not matched to a gene: 8. CDR1 is SEHNR and CDR2 is FQNEAQ in the germline V gene (reference sequence). The CDR3 loop spans 13 amino acids. CDR3 DNA: TGTGCCAGCAGCTTGGGGGACAGGGGCCCTTGGTACTTC. It yields the protein CASSLGDRGPWYF.

As DNA, the CDR3 is TGTGCCAGTATGGACAGGGGTGGGGAGACCCAGTACTTC. Translated, it gives CASMDRGGETQYF. The chain uses TRBV28 and TRBJ2-5; 9 bases line up with TRBD1. J lost 5 bases, V lost 9 bases, and 7 bases had no gene match. This CDR3 spans 13 amino acids. Germline V gives CDR1 MDHEN, CDR2 SYDVKM.

The sample holds a few counts of this clone. The V and J genes are TRBV11-2 and TRBJ1-1, with D uncertain. The CDR3 runs to 12 residues. Germline V lookup: CDR1 SGHAT, CDR2 FQNNGV. Trimming pared 1 base from V and 6 bases from J, leaving 6 bases between. The CDR3 spells CASSLVGAEAFF. DNA of the CDR3: TGTGCCAGCAGCTTAGTAGGAGCTGAAGCTTTCTTT. Filled out from reference TRBV11-2 and TRBJ1-1, the complete variable domain reads EAGVAQSPRYKIIEKRQSVAFWCNPISGHATLYWYQQILGQGPKLLIQFQNNGVVDDSQLPKDRFSAERLKGVDSTLKIQPAKLEDSAVYLCASSLVGAEAFFGQGTRLTVV.

V and J are TRBV7-3 and TRBJ2-7; D might be TRBD2 (5 bases). The CDR3 spans 14 residues. Germline V gene data show CDR1 as SGHTA and CDR2 as FQGTGA. Trimming took off 3 bases at V and 1 base at J, with 10 bases between the two ends. The CDR3 loop is CASSLSSSSYEQYF. The CDR3 region has the DNA TGTGCCAGCAGCTTGTCTAGCTCGTCCTACGAGCAGTACTTC.

The chain carries TRBV5-6 and TRBJ1-5; 9 nucleotides agree with TRBD1. This CDR3 has 15 residues. The J segment lost 2 bases and the V segment lost 1 base, leaving 1 base of the junction unmatched. Germline values: CDR1 SGHDT, CDR2 YYEEEE. CDR3 nucleotide sequence: TGTGCCAGCAGCTTGTGGGACAGGGGCAATCAGCCCCAGCATTTT. Translating it yields CASSLWDRGNQPQHF.

The chain is built from TRBV19 and TRBJ1-2; TRBD1 aligns across 9 bases. The germline CDR1 and CDR2 sequences are LNHDA and SQIVND (reference sequence). This CDR3 spans 17 amino acids. V shed 4 bases, J shed 4 bases, and the junction held 13 bases outside the gene matches. In nucleotides, the CDR3 is TGTGCCAGTAGTACCGGGACAGGGACCCCCTTAGGCTATGGCTACACCTTC. This encodes CASSTGTGTPLGYGYTF.

This chain connects TRBV5-1 to TRBJ2-2; 7 nucleotides match TRBD2. After removal of 4 bases from V and 3 bases from J, the junction contained 9 bases not matched to a gene. In germline, CDR1 is SGHRS, CDR2 YFSETQ. This CDR3 comprises 16 residues. The DNA of the CDR3 is TGCGCCAGCAGCGGATCCGGACTAGGTGACACCGGGGAGCTGTTTTTT. Amino acid sequence: CASSGSGLGDTGELFF. The full variable domain, with the rest looked up from reference TRBV5-1 and TRBJ2-2, is KAGVTQTPRYLIKTRGQQVTLSCSPISGHRSVSWYQQTPGQGLQFLFEYFSETQRNKGNFPGRFSGRQFSNSRSEMNVSTLELGDSALYLCASSGSGLGDTGELFFGEGSRLTVL.

With regard to this clone: Sequence at one end of the junction differs from germline and may be a read error. The chain has TRBV9 and TRBJ2-5; D is ambiguous. CDR1 SGDLS and CDR2 YYNGEE come from the germline V gene. This CDR3 is 15 amino acids long. CDR3 coding DNA: TGTGCCAGCGGCGTAATGGCCACAGCTCAAGAGACCCAGTACTTC. This sequence encodes CASGVMATAQETQYF.

There are a few counts of this clone. This chain links TRBV5-4 with TRBJ2-5; 11 nucleotides align to TRBD2. The CDR3 consists of 16 residues. J was trimmed by 4 bases and V by 4 bases; bases with no gene match: 9. Germline assignment: CDR1 SGHNT and CDR2 YYREEE (reference sequence). DNA of the CDR3: TGTGCCAGCAGCACTGTTAGCGGGGGGGCGGGAGAGACCCAGTACTTC. Translating gives CASSTVSGGAGETQYF. Looking up the rest from reference TRBV5-4 and TRBJ2-5 gives the full variable domain: ETGVTQSPTHLIKTRGQQVTLRCSSQSGHNTVSWYQQALGQGPQFIFQYYREEENGRGNFPPRFSGLQFPNYSSELNVNALELDDSALYLCASSTVSGGAGETQYFGPGTRLLVL.

The gene calls are TRBV6-5 and TRBJ1-2; D uncertain. Germline CDR1 reads MNHEY; CDR2 reads SVGAGI. Trimming stripped 6 bases from V and 3 bases from J, with 14 bases between. There are 14 residues in the CDR3. The CDR3: CASSLFGRDYGYTF. CDR3 sequence (DNA): TGTGCCAGCAGCCTCTTCGGTCGCGACTATGGCTACACCTTC.

The chain carries TRBV9 and TRBJ1-2, with 8 bases identical to TRBD1. The J segment lost 2 bases and the V segment lost 0 bases, leaving 0 bases of the junction unmatched. The length of the CDR3 is 14 residues. Germline loops: CDR1 SGDLS, CDR2 YYNGEE. The CDR3 region has the DNA TGTGCCAGCAGCGTAGGGGACAGGAACTATGGCTACACCTTC. Encoded protein: CASSVGDRNYGYTF. Based on the CDR3 plus reference TRBV9 and TRBJ1-2, the full variable domain is DSGVTQTPKHLITATGQRVTLRCSPRSGDLSVYWYQQSLDQGLQFLIQYYNGEERAKGNILERFSAQQFPDLHSELNLSSLELGDSALYFCASSVGDRNYGYTFGSGTRLTVV.

V usage is TRBV4-2 and J usage is TRBJ1-4; D gene uncertain. Germline CDR1 reads LGHNA; CDR2 reads YNFKEQ. The CDR3 loop spans 15 amino acids. With 0 bases removed from V and 5 bases from J, the gap between germline ends came to 10 bases. Written as DNA, the CDR3 is TGTGCCAGCAGCCAAGATTATTATACAAATGAAAAACTGTTTTTT. This translates into CASSQDYYTNEKLFF.

The chain combines TRBV6-1 with TRBJ2-1, with TRBD2 matching over 9 bases. This CDR3 has 18 residues. Germline V gene sequence: CDR1 MNHNS, CDR2 SASEGT. Germline trimming cut 3 bases from V and 7 bases from J; bases unmatched to any gene: 16. The chain's CDR3 is CASSDVYIAGEGWNEQFF. The CDR3 region has the DNA TGTGCCAGCAGTGACGTGTATATAGCGGGAGAGGGATGGAATGAGCAGTTCTTC.

The chain uses TRBV4-2 and TRBJ2-7, with 7 bases lining up with TRBD2. Germline V CDR1 and CDR2: LGHNA, YNFKEQ. CDR3 length: 15 amino acids. Trimming cost V 1 base and J 3 bases; bases outside gene matches: 6. The CDR3 reads CASSQVKRGFYEQYF. The CDR3 bases are TGTGCCAGCAGCCAAGTGAAGCGGGGCTTCTACGAGCAGTACTTC.

The chain couples TRBV19 to TRBJ2-7; 9 bases match TRBD1. This CDR3 contains 14 residues. Germline CDR1 is LNHDA and CDR2 is SQIVND (reference sequence). V shed 9 bases and J 6 bases; nucleotides not matched to a gene: 12. CDR3 sequence: CARSCRGQGSEQYF. CDR3 bases: TGTGCCAGGTCCTGCCGGGGACAGGGCTCCGAGCAGTACTTC.

The chain carries TRBV27 and TRBJ2-2, with D perhaps matching TRBD2 (7 bases). The germline gives CDR1 MNHEY, CDR2 SMNVEV (reference sequence). The CDR3 spans 17 residues. The V end was cut by 2 bases, the J end by 1 base, with 14 bases between. CDR3 sequence: CASSLGSGGGNTGELFF. The CDR3 DNA follows: TGTGCCAGCAGTTTAGGGTCGGGGGGCGGGAACACCGGGGAGCTGTTTTTT.

The chain carries TRBV28 and TRBJ2-3; no reliable D call. The CDR3 has 14 residues. V was pared by 2 bases and J by 2 bases, with 8 bases between. Germline CDR1 and CDR2: MDHEN and SYDVKM. The CDR3 nucleotides read TGTGCCAGCAGTTTAGAGGTCCTCACAGATACGCAGTATTTT. Amino acids: CASSLEVLTDTQYF.

The sample holds one count of this clone. V is TRBV28 and J is TRBJ2-2; 9 positions agree with TRBD2. The germline V gene encodes CDR1 MDHEN and CDR2 SYDVKM. J was trimmed by 7 bases and V by 6 bases; bases with no gene match: 12. This CDR3 comprises 16 residues. The CDR3 region is CASRQWGLASVGELFF. In DNA form, the CDR3 reads TGTGCCAGCAGGCAATGGGGACTAGCTTCTGTCGGGGAGCTGTTTTTT.

V usage is TRBV29-1 and J usage is TRBJ2-1; D might be TRBD2 (6 bases). Germline V gene sequence: CDR1 SQVTM, CDR2 ANQGSEA. The CDR3 is 14 amino acids. V was clipped by 0 bases and J by 7 bases, with 13 bases between them. As DNA, the CDR3 is TGCAGCGTTGAAGAAGGGGACTTACTTAATGAGCAGTTCTTC. Translation: CSVEEGDLLNEQFF.

The chain combines TRBV19 with TRBJ2-7, with D uncertain. The CDR3 spans 11 residues. Germline values: CDR1 LNHDA, CDR2 SQIVND (reference sequence). The V end was cut by 5 bases, the J end by 4 bases, with 6 bases between. The CDR3 coding sequence is TGTGCCAGTAGTTTCGGGTACGAGCAGTACTTC. The encoded protein is CASSFGYEQYF. The variable domain in full, with the rest retrieved from reference TRBV19 and TRBJ2-7, is DGGITQSPKYLFRKEGQNVTLSCEQNLNHDAMYWYRQDPGQGLRLIYYSQIVNDFQKGDIAEGYSVSREKKESFPLTVTSAQKNPTAFYLCASSFGYEQYFGPGTRLTVT.

The chain carries TRBV11-2 and TRBJ2-3, with 8 bases identical to TRBD2. The CDR3 extends over 17 amino acids. The V gene's germline CDR1 is SGHAT and CDR2 FQNNGV. V was pared by 1 base and J by 1 base, with 7 bases of the junction left unmatched. CDR3 protein: CASSLAPSGYRTDTQYF. CDR3 nucleotides: TGTGCCAGCAGCTTAGCCCCTAGCGGGTACCGCACAGATACGCAGTATTTT.

The rearrangement links TRBV7-2 to TRBJ2-6; D may be TRBD2 (5 bases). The germline V and J ends were trimmed by 0 bases and 1 base, with 7 bases remaining between them. Germline loops: CDR1 SGHTA, CDR2 FQGNSA. CDR3 length: 16 amino acids. The CDR3 protein is CASSLARGSGANVLTF. The CDR3 DNA sequence: TGTGCCAGCAGCTTAGCGCGCGGGTCTGGGGCCAACGTCCTGACTTTC.

The rearrangement uses TRBV5-4 and TRBJ2-7; TRBD2 aligns across 7 bases. Trimming took 4 bases from V and 0 from J; bases not matched to a gene: 7. CDR3 size: 15 residues. Per germline, CDR1 SGHNT and CDR2 YYREEE (reference sequence). CDR3 nucleotides: TGTGCCAGCAGCCCCATCGGGGGGAGCTCCTACGAGCAGTACTTC. It is translated as CASSPIGGSSYEQYF. The whole variable domain, remainder taken from reference TRBV5-4 and TRBJ2-7, is ETGVTQSPTHLIKTRGQQVTLRCSSQSGHNTVSWYQQALGQGPQFIFQYYREEENGRGNFPPRFSGLQFPNYSSELNVNALELDDSALYLCASSPIGGSSYEQYFGPGTRLTVT.

The V gene is TRBV5-5, the J gene TRBJ2-2, with TRBD1 identical over 8 bases. The ends lost 7 bases at V and 4 bases at J; junction bases unmatched: 12. This CDR3 region has 16 residues. CDR1 is SGHKS and CDR2 is YYEKEE in the germline V gene (reference sequence). The CDR3 sequence is CASGWSTGQGTGELFF. The CDR3 bases are TGTGCCAGCGGCTGGAGCACCGGACAGGGCACCGGGGAGCTGTTTTTT.

The chain carries TRBV6-4 and TRBJ1-5; D unresolved. Trimming left V 4 bases short and J 3 bases short, with 13 bases between. Germline-derived CDR1 and CDR2 are MRHNA and SNTAGT. This CDR3 has 15 amino acids. DNA of the CDR3: TGTGCCAGCAGTGCTCCTAGAAGTTACAATCAGCCCCAGCATTTT. The encoded protein is CASSAPRSYNQPQHF.

This clone was found once. This sequence joins TRBV18 and TRBJ2-1; weak D call: TRBD2 (7 bases). The CDR3 covers 17 residues. Between the trimmed V and J ends, which lost 3 bases and 7 bases, there was a span of 22 bases. In germline, CDR1 is KGHSH, CDR2 LQKENI. The CDR3 nucleotides are TGTGCCAGCTCACCTCAGTCCGCGGGGGCTCTCGGGAATGAGCAGTTCTTC. Its translation: CASSPQSAGALGNEQFF. The complete variable domain, with remaining parts taken from reference TRBV18 and TRBJ2-1, reads NAGVMQNPRHLVRRRGQEARLRCSPMKGHSHVYWYRQLPEEGLKFMVYLQKENIIDESGMPKERFSAEFPKEGPSILRIQQVVRGDSAAYFCASSPQSAGALGNEQFFGPGTRLTVL.

The rearrangement joins TRBV7-9 to TRBJ2-6; D gene uncertain. Germline CDR1 is SEHNR and CDR2 is FQNEAQ (reference sequence). Trimming removed 0 bases at V and 0 bases at J, with 9 bases between. CDR3 length: 17 residues. The CDR3: CASSLAAIASGANVLTF. CDR3 coding DNA: TGTGCCAGCAGCTTAGCGGCCATCGCCTCTGGGGCCAACGTCCTGACTTTC.